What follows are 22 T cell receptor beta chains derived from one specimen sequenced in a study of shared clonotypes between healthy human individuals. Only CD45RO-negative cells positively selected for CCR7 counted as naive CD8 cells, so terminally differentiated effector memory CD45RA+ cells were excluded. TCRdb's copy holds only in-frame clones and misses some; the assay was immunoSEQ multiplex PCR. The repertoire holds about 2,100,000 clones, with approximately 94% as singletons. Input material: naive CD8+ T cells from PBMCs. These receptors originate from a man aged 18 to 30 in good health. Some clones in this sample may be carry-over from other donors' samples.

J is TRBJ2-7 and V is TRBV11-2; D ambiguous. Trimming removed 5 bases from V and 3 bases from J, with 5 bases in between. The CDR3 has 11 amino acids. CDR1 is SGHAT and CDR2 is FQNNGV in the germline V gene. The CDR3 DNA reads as TGTGCCAGCAGCGGCAACTACGAGCAGTACTTC. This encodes CASSGNYEQYF.

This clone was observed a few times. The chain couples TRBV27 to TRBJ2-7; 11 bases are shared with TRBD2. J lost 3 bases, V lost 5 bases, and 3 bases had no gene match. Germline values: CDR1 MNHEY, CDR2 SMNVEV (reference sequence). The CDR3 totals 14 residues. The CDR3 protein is CASSIGTSGYEQYF. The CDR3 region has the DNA TGTGCCAGCAGTATCGGGACTAGCGGCTACGAGCAGTACTTC.

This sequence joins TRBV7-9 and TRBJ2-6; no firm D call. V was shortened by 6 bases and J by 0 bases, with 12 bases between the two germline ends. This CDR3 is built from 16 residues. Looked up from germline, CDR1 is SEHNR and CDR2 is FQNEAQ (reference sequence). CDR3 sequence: CASRAAGSSGANVLTF. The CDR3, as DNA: TGTGCCAGCAGGGCGGCAGGTTCCTCTGGGGCCAACGTCCTGACTTTC. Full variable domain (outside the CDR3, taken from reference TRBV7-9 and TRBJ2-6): DTGVSQNPRHKITKRGQNVTFRCDPISEHNRLYWYRQTLGQGPEFLTYFQNEAQLEKSRLLSDRFSAERPKGSFSTLEIQRTEQGDSAMYLCASRAAGSSGANVLTFGAGSRLTVL.

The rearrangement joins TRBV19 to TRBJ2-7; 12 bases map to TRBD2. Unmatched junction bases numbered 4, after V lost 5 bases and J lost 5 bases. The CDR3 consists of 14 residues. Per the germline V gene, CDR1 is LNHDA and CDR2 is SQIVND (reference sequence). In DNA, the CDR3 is TGTGCCAGTAGTCCGGGACTAGCGGGCCACGAGCAGTACTTC. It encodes CASSPGLAGHEQYF.

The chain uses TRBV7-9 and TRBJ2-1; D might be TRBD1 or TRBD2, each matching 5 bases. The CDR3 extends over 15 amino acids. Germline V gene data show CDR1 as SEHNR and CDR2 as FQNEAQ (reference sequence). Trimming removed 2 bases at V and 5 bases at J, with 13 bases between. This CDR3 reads CASSLSWGPNNEQFF. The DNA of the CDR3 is TGTGCCAGCAGCTTAAGCTGGGGACCTAACAATGAGCAGTTCTTC. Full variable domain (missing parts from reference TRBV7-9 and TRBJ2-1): DTGVSQNPRHKITKRGQNVTFRCDPISEHNRLYWYRQTLGQGPEFLTYFQNEAQLEKSRLLSDRFSAERPKGSFSTLEIQRTEQGDSAMYLCASSLSWGPNNEQFFGPGTRLTVL.

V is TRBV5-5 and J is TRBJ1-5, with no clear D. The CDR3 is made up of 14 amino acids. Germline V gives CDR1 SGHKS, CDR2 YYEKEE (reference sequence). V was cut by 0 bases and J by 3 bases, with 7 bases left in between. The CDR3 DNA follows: TGTGCCAGCAGCTTGGGCAGACTCAATCAGCCCCAGCATTTT. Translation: CASSLGRLNQPQHF.

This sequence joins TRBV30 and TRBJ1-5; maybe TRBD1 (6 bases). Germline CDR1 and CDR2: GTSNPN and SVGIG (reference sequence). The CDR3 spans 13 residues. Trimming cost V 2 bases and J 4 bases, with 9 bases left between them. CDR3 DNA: TGTGCCTGGAGTTGGGACAAGAATCAGCCCCAGCATTTT. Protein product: CAWSWDKNQPQHF.

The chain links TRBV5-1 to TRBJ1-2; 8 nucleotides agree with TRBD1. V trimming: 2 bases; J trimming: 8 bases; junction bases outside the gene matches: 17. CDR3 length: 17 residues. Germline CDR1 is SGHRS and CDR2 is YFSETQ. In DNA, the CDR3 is TGCGCCAGCAGCTTAGGTCCGGTCGGCAGGGGGCGTGAAGGCTACACCTTC. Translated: CASSLGPVGRGREGYTF.

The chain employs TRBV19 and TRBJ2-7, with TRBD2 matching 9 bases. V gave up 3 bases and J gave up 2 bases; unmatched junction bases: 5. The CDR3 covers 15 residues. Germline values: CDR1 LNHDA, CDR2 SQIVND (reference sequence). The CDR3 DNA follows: TGTGCCAGTAGTATCGGCGGGAGGGCCCCCTACGAGCAGTACTTC. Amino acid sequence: CASSIGGRAPYEQYF.

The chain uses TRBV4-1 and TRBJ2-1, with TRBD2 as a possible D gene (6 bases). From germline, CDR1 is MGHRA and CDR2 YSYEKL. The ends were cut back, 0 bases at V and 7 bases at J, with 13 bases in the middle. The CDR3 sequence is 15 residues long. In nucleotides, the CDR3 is TGCGCCAGCAGCCAAGATTTTGGGAGCGGGAATGAGCAGTTCTTC. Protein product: CASSQDFGSGNEQFF.

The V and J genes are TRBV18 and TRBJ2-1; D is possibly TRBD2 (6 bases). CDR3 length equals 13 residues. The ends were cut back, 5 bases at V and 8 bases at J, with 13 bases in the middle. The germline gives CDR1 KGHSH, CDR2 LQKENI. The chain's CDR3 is CASSRLGSHEQFF. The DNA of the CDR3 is TGTGCCAGCTCAAGACTAGGCAGCCATGAGCAGTTCTTC.

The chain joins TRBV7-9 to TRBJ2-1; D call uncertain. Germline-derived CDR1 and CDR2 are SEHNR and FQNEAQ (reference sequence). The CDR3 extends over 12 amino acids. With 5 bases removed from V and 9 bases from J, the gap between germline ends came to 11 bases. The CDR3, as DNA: TGTGCCAGCAGCCTCCCCGCACGTGAGCAGTTCTTC. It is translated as CASSLPAREQFF. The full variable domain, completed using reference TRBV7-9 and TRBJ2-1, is DTGVSQNPRHKITKRGQNVTFRCDPISEHNRLYWYRQTLGQGPEFLTYFQNEAQLEKSRLLSDRFSAERPKGSFSTLEIQRTEQGDSAMYLCASSLPAREQFFGPGTRLTVL.

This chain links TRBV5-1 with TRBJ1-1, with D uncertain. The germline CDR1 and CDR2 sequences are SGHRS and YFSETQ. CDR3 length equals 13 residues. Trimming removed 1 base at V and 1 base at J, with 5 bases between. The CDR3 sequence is CASSLPGNTEAFF. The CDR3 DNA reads TGCGCCAGCAGCTTGCCGGGGAACACTGAAGCTTTCTTT.

The CDR3 bases are TGTGCCAGCAGCTTGAGCGTGGCAGGGGAATCCTACGAGCAGTACTTC. Translated: CASSLSVAGESYEQYF. V is TRBV5-4 and J is TRBJ2-7; perhaps TRBD1 as D (6 bases). In germline, CDR1 is SGHNT, CDR2 YYREEE (reference sequence). There are 16 residues in the CDR3. V dropped 1 base and J dropped 1 base, with 15 bases sitting between them.

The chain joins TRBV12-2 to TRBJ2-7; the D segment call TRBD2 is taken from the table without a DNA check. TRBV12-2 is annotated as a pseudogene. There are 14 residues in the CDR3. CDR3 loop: CASRFPAERYEQYF. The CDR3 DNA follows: TGTGCAAGTCGCTTCCCAGCGGAAAGGTACGAGCAGTACTTC.

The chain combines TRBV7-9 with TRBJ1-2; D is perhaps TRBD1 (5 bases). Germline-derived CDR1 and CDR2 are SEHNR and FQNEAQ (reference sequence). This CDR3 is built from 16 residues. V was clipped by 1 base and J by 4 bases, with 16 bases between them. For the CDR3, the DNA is TGTGCCAGCAGCTTAGGACGGACTCCAGGGACCTATGGCTACACCTTC. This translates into CASSLGRTPGTYGYTF.

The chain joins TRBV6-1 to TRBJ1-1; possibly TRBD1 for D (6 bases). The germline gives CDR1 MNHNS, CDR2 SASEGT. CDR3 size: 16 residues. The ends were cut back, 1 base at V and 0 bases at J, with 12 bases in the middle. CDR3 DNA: TGTGCCAGCAGTGAAGGTGGGACAACAATGAACACTGAAGCTTTCTTT. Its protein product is CASSEGGTTMNTEAFF.

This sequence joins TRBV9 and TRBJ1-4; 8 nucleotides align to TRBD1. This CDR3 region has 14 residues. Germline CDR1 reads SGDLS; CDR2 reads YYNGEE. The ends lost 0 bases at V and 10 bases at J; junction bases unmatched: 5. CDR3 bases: TGTGCCAGCAGCGTAGGCGACAGGGGATCAAAACTGTTTTTT. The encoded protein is CASSVGDRGSKLFF.

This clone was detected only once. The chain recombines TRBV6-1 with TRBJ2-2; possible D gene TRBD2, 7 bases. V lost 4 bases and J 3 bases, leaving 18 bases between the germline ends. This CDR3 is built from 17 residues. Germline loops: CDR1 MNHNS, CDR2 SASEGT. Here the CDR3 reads CASSGVGGGRYTGELFF. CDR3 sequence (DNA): TGTGCCAGCAGTGGGGTGGGAGGGGGGAGATACACCGGGGAGCTGTTTTTT.

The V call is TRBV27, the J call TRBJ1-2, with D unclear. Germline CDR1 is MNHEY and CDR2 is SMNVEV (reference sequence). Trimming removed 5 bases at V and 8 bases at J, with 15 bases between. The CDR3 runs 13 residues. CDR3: CASSIRAWAGYTF. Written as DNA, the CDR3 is TGTGCCAGCAGTATTCGGGCTTGGGCAGGCTACACCTTC.

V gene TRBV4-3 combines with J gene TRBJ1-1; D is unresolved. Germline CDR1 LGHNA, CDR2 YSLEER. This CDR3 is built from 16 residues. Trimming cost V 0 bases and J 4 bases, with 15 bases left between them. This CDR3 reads CASSQDVPGLGTEAFF. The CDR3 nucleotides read TGCGCCAGCAGCCAAGATGTTCCGGGTTTGGGCACTGAAGCTTTCTTT.

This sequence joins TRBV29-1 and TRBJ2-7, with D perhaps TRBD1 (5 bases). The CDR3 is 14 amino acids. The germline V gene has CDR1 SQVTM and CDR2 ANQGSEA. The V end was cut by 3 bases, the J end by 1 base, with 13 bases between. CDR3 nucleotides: TGCAGCGTTGAGGTAGGCAGGGTGTCCTACGAGCAGTACTTC. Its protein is CSVEVGRVSYEQYF.